The 28 T cell receptor beta chains below come from one sample, sequenced in a study of human T cells and chemical hapten exposure. Time point reported: patch test 2, 6 weeks after DPC sensitization. This sample's treatment: therapeutic diphenylcyclopropenone sensitization with weekly scalp DPC. In TCRdb, the RACE reads were re-called with MiXCR into one record per CDR3 protein. The sample contains tens of thousands of distinct CDR3 sequences, approximately 10% of which appear only once. The sample was whole blood, taken in connection with sensitization to the hapten diphenylcyclopropenone (DPC). The receptors shown here come from a woman aged 50 to 60 with alopecia areata. Some clones in this sample may be carry-over from other donors' samples.

This clonotype was recorded at least ten times. The chain uses TRBV29-1 and TRBJ1-1, with D perhaps TRBD1 (6 bases). The CDR3 extends over 12 amino acids. Germline V gives CDR1 SQVTM, CDR2 ANQGSEA. Between the trimmed V and J ends, which lost 7 bases and 0 bases, there was a span of 9 bases. The CDR3 DNA follows: TGCAGCGCAGGGGTCATGAACACTGAAGCTTTCTTT. Residues: CSAGVMNTEAFF.

This clonotype was counted many times. V gene TRBV7-6 combines with J gene TRBJ2-3; D uncertain. This CDR3 is built from 16 residues. Germline V gene sequence: CDR1 SGHVS, CDR2 FNYEAQ. Trimming removed 1 base from V and 6 bases from J, with 17 bases in between. CDR3 nucleotides: TGTGCCAGCAGCTTAGTCGGCAACCGCGGTTCGGATACGCAGTATTTT. This encodes CASSLVGNRGSDTQYF.

This clonotype came up a few times. The gene calls are TRBV19 and TRBJ1-2, with a tentative D call TRBD1 (5 bases). With 5 bases removed from V and 3 bases from J, the gap between germline ends came to 16 bases. The CDR3 has 15 residues. Germline V CDR1 and CDR2: LNHDA, SQIVND (reference sequence). The CDR3 region is CASSLLPGRDYGYTF. CDR3 DNA sequence: TGTGCCAGTAGTCTACTACCGGGACGGGACTATGGCTACACCTTC.

The table lists this clonotype with a few counts. The J gene is TRBJ2-1, the V gene TRBV6-2 or TRBV6-3, with 10 bases identical to TRBD2. V was pared by 6 bases and J by 5 bases, with 4 bases of the junction left unmatched. CDR1 MNHEY and CDR2 SVGEGT come from the germline V gene. The CDR3 is 14 amino acids. The CDR3 DNA reads as TGTGCCAGCAGGGTACTAGCGGGGAACAATGAGCAGTTCTTC. Translated: CASRVLAGNNEQFF.

This clonotype has a count of ten or more. The chain carries TRBV7-3 and TRBJ2-2; 7 bases map to TRBD2. CDR1 and CDR2 from the germline V gene are SGHTA and FQGTGA. The V segment lost 5 bases and the J segment 1 base; nucleotides outside the gene matches: 7. CDR3 length equals 16 residues. CDR3 bases: TGTGCCAGCAGCCCCGCTGCGGGGGTGAACACCGGGGAGCTGTTTTTT. Protein product: CASSPAAGVNTGELFF. Full variable domain (remainder filled in from reference TRBV7-3 and TRBJ2-2): GAGVSQTPSNKVTEKGKYVELRCDPISGHTALYWYRQSLGQGPEFLIYFQGTGAADDSGLPNDRFFAVRPEGSVSTLKIQRTERGDSAVYLCASSPAAGVNTGELFFGEGSRLTVL.

This clonotype appeared many times. The chain recombines TRBV5-1 with TRBJ1-5; no definite D call. There are 10 residues in the CDR3. V lost 3 bases and J 5 bases, leaving 0 bases between the germline ends. From germline, CDR1 is SGHRS and CDR2 YFSETQ. The CDR3 is CASSYQPQHF. CDR3 bases: TGCGCCAGCAGCTATCAGCCCCAGCATTTT.

The table lists this clonotype with a few counts. The V gene is TRBV19, the J gene TRBJ1-5; D is ambiguous. Between the trimmed V and J ends, which lost 4 bases and 2 bases, there was a span of 6 bases. Germline lookup yields CDR1 LNHDA and CDR2 SQIVND (reference sequence). This CDR3 has 13 residues. The CDR3 loop is CASSRRRNQPQHF. The DNA of the CDR3 is TGTGCCAGTAGTAGGAGACGCAATCAGCCCCAGCATTTT.

The chain combines TRBV6-5 with TRBJ2-1; D perhaps matches TRBD2 (5 bases). This CDR3 is built from 13 residues. The V end lost 2 bases, the J end lost 9 bases, and 11 bases lay between the germline ends. CDR1 MNHEY and CDR2 SVGAGI come from the germline V gene. The CDR3 loop is CASSYGRVGEQFF. In DNA, the CDR3 is TGTGCCAGCAGTTACGGGCGGGTGGGTGAGCAGTTCTTC.

This clonotype was found a few times. The chain joins TRBV10-2 to TRBJ2-3; TRBD2 agrees at 7 bases. The germline CDR1 and CDR2 sequences are WSHSY and SAAADI. The CDR3 extends over 15 amino acids. Losses at the gene ends were 8 bases for V and 1 base for J; bases not matched to a gene: 9. The CDR3 loop reads CASGRAGARTDTQYF. The CDR3 DNA follows: TGCGCCAGCGGCAGGGCGGGAGCCCGCACAGATACGCAGTATTTT.

This clonotype showed up many times. The CDR3 here is CASKEDIGSYNEQFF. The CDR3 bases are TGTGCCAGCAAAGAGGACATTGGCTCCTACAATGAGCAGTTCTTC. V usage is TRBV6-1 and J usage is TRBJ2-1, with a tentative D call TRBD1 (5 bases). The CDR3 contains 15 residues. The germline V and J ends were trimmed by 7 bases and 0 bases, with 13 bases remaining between them. The germline CDR1 and CDR2 sequences are MNHNS and SASEGT.

This clonotype was counted at least ten times. The V gene is TRBV7-8, the J gene TRBJ2-1, with unresolved D. The CDR3 extends over 11 amino acids. The ends were cut back, 5 bases at V and 8 bases at J, with 7 bases in the middle. Germline V lookup: CDR1 SGHVS, CDR2 FQNEAQ. CDR3 DNA: TGTGCCAGCAGCAGACTGGATGAGCAGTTCTTC. It codes for CASSRLDEQFF.

This clonotype appeared many times. This sequence joins TRBV5-1 and TRBJ2-7; TRBD2 is a possible D gene (5 bases). V lost 0 bases to trimming and J lost 6 bases, with 10 bases between them. This CDR3 region has 13 residues. Germline values: CDR1 SGHRS, CDR2 YFSETQ. CDR3 bases: TGCGCCAGCAGCTTGGAGAGAGGGATCGAGCAGTACTTC. This encodes CASSLERGIEQYF.

The chain couples TRBV7-9 to TRBJ1-1; no reliable D call. The germline V gene has CDR1 SEHNR and CDR2 FQNEAQ (reference sequence). The length of the CDR3 is 13 residues. The ends were cut back, 2 bases at V and 1 base at J, with 5 bases in the middle. The CDR3 region has the DNA TGTGCCAGCAGCTTACAGGAGAACACTGAAGCTTTCTTT. Translated: CASSLQENTEAFF.

This clonotype has just a few counts. This chain uses TRBV6-2 or TRBV6-3 with TRBJ2-7; the match to TRBD2 covers 10 bases. The CDR3 runs 15 residues. CDR1 MNHEY and CDR2 SVGEGT come from the germline V gene. V gave up 2 bases and J gave up 4 bases; unmatched junction bases: 5. CDR3 DNA sequence: TGTGCCAGCAGTTACGGGACTAGCGCACGATACGAGCAGTACTTC. The encoded protein is CASSYGTSARYEQYF.

The V gene is TRBV6-4, the J gene TRBJ1-4, with D possibly being TRBD1 (5 bases). Trimming pared 6 bases from V and 3 bases from J, leaving 11 bases between. The CDR3 extends over 14 amino acids. Germline V gene lookup returns CDR1 MRHNA and CDR2 SNTAGT. The CDR3 sequence: CASRERQPNEKLFF. The CDR3 nucleotides read TGTGCCAGCAGGGAAAGACAGCCTAATGAAAAACTGTTTTTT.

In its sample, this clonotype was seen many times. The chain is built from TRBV29-1 and TRBJ2-1, with a weak D call TRBD1 (6 bases). V was shortened by 2 bases and J by 5 bases, with 13 bases between the two germline ends. The germline V gene has CDR1 SQVTM and CDR2 ANQGSEA. There are 14 residues in the CDR3. The CDR3 DNA is TGCAGCGTTGAACCTCGGGACACAGACAATGAGCAGTTCTTC. This codes for CSVEPRDTDNEQFF.

This clonotype was observed a handful of times. This chain joins TRBV5-6 and TRBJ2-7, with 9 bases identical to TRBD2. Germline-derived CDR1 and CDR2 are SGHDT and YYEEEE. J gave up 3 bases and V 4 bases, and 5 bases lay outside the gene matches. The CDR3 loop spans 14 amino acids. In nucleotides, the CDR3 is TGTGCCAGCAGCCCGACTAGCGGAGTCTACGAGCAGTACTTC. This encodes CASSPTSGVYEQYF.

The rearrangement joins TRBV3-1 to TRBJ2-1, with TRBD1 identical over 7 bases. The trim removed 3 bases at V and 3 bases at J, leaving 2 bases unmatched. Germline-derived CDR1 and CDR2 are LGHDT and YNNKEL (reference sequence). The CDR3 loop spans 14 amino acids. In nucleotides, the CDR3 is TGTGCCAGCAGCCACGCAGGGGGCTACAATGAGCAGTTCTTC. Its protein is CASSHAGGYNEQFF.

DNA of the CDR3: TGTGCCACCAGCAGAGATCTCCCAGGGAACGAGCAGTACTTC. Amino acids: CATSRDLPGNEQYF. The rearrangement joins TRBV15 to TRBJ2-7; D might be TRBD1 (5 bases). Germline V gene lookup returns CDR1 LNHNV and CDR2 YYDKDF (reference sequence). The germline V and J ends were trimmed by 0 bases and 5 bases, with 11 bases remaining between them. The CDR3 totals 14 residues.

CDR3 amino acids: CASRATNYNEQFF. In DNA form, the CDR3 reads TGTGCCAGTAGAGCGACTAACTACAATGAGCAGTTCTTC. This chain joins TRBV19 and TRBJ2-1, with D perhaps matching TRBD2 (5 bases). V was pared by 6 bases and J by 3 bases, with 9 bases between. The CDR3 loop spans 13 amino acids. Germline V gene data show CDR1 as LNHDA and CDR2 as SQIVND (reference sequence).

This clonotype was counted many times. CDR3 nucleotide sequence: TGCAGCGTCCTGGGACAGTCCACTGAAGCTTTCTTT. This sequence encodes CSVLGQSTEAFF. This chain connects TRBV29-1 to TRBJ1-1, with 7 bases identical to TRBD1. The ends lost 6 bases at V and 4 bases at J; junction bases unmatched: 5. The CDR3 spans 12 residues. Germline CDR1 SQVTM, CDR2 ANQGSEA. The full variable domain, with the rest looked up from reference TRBV29-1 and TRBJ1-1, is SAVISQKPSRDICQRGTSLTIQCQVDSQVTMMFWYRQQPGQSLTLIATANQGSEATYESGFVIDKFPISRPNLTFSTLTVSNMSPEDSSIYLCSVLGQSTEAFFGQGTRLTVV.

This sequence joins TRBV20-1 and TRBJ2-1; possible D gene TRBD2, 5 bases. V was clipped by 0 bases and J by 0 bases, with 12 bases between them. CDR3 length: 16 amino acids. The germline V gene has CDR1 DFQATT and CDR2 SNEGSKA (reference sequence). The CDR3 nucleotides read TGCAGTGCTAGAGATAGTCGGGGAAGCTCCTACAATGAGCAGTTCTTC. This sequence encodes CSARDSRGSSYNEQFF.

This clonotype was found many times. The chain recombines TRBV12-3 or TRBV12-4 with TRBJ1-5; D gene unclear. CDR3 length: 13 residues. V gave up 0 bases and J gave up 8 bases, with 8 bases separating them. In nucleotides, the CDR3 is TGTGCCAGCAGTTTAGCCGTAGATGAGCCCCAGCATTTT. Translating it yields CASSLAVDEPQHF.

Comment on this clonotype: A read error may explain this, as a much larger clone is one base away. J is TRBJ1-1 and V is TRBV11-2; no clear D. This CDR3 contains 13 residues. CDR1 and CDR2 (germline): SGHAT, FQNNGV. CDR3 sequence: CASLRKQNTEALF. Here the CDR3 DNA reads TGTGCCAGCCTAAGGAAGCAGAACACTGAAGCTTTGTTT.

This clonotype came up many times. The chain employs TRBV29-1 and TRBJ1-1; 8 positions agree with TRBD1. The CDR3 has 13 amino acids. Unmatched junction bases numbered 4, after V lost 3 bases and J lost 4 bases. Germline V gene data show CDR1 as SQVTM and CDR2 as ANQGSEA. The CDR3 DNA reads as TGCAGCGTTGAGACAGGGGTTCGCACTGAAGCTTTCTTT. Amino acids: CSVETGVRTEAFF.

The rearrangement uses TRBV29-1 and TRBJ2-1; no clear D. V was shortened by 5 bases and J by 1 base, with 6 bases between the two germline ends. CDR3 length: 12 residues. Germline CDR1 is SQVTM and CDR2 is ANQGSEA. The CDR3 nucleotides are TGCAGCGTTTTACGGTCCTACAATGAGCAGTTCTTC. Its translation: CSVLRSYNEQFF.

This clonotype was observed at least ten times. The CDR3 sequence is CASGRTGKEAFF. The CDR3 region has the DNA TGTGCCAGCGGGAGGACAGGTAAAGAAGCTTTCTTT. The chain has TRBV6-5 and TRBJ1-1; TRBD1 aligns across 7 bases. The CDR3 contains 12 residues. Germline assignment: CDR1 MNHEY and CDR2 SVGAGI. J gave up 8 bases and V 8 bases, and 8 bases lay outside the gene matches.

Worth noting for this clonotype: A much bigger clone sits one base away, suggesting this may be a read error. This sequence joins TRBV7-2 and TRBJ1-4; D possibly corresponds to TRBD1 (5 bases). The germline V gene encodes CDR1 SGHTA and CDR2 FQGNSA. V lost 5 bases and J lost 7, with 17 bases in between. There are 15 residues in the CDR3. The CDR3 DNA follows: TGTGCCAGCAGCCCGGAGACGACAGAGAGTGAAAAACTGTTTTTT. Translation gives CASSPETTESEKLFF.